The 20 T cell receptor beta chains below were found in one sample sequenced in a study of beta chain features in type 1 diabetes. Reverse transcribing all isolated RNA meant expressed TCRB transcripts were sequenced. Libraries were prepared by immunoSEQ multiplex PCR; TCRdb keeps only in-frame clonotypes and omits some of them. Of 350,000 to 450,000 clones in the sample, roughly 13% were seen once. The sequencing input was naive CD4+ T cells from blood. These receptor sequences come from a man aged 25-45 years in good health.

The chain joins TRBV9 to TRBJ2-3; 14 positions agree with TRBD2. The CDR3 sequence is 15 residues long. Germline CDR1 is SGDLS and CDR2 is YYNGEE. Unmatched junction bases numbered 3, after V lost 3 bases and J lost 6 bases. CDR3 sequence reads: CASSDRTSGGDTQYF. For the CDR3, the DNA is TGTGCCAGCAGCGACCGGACTAGCGGGGGGGATACGCAGTATTTT.

J is TRBJ1-2 and V is TRBV29-1; 7 bases are shared with TRBD1. The germline CDR1 and CDR2 sequences are SQVTM and ANQGSEA. CDR3 size: 12 residues. Trimming at V came to 7 bases and at J to 3 bases, leaving 5 bases not matched to a gene. The CDR3 DNA is TGCAGCGCCGAAGACAGGGACTATGGCTACACCTTC. It specifies CSAEDRDYGYTF.

V is TRBV23-1 and J is TRBJ2-7; D may be TRBD1 (6 bases). TRBV23-1 is labeled an ORF, and its function is uncertain. The length of the CDR3 is 17 residues. Trimming left V 2 bases short and J 5 bases short, with 22 bases between. The CDR3 region has the DNA TGCGCCAGCAGTCAACCGAACCGGTGTCAGGGGTTAAACGAGCAGTACGTC. Translation: CASSQPNRCQGLNEQYV.

The chain has TRBV7-2 and TRBJ2-5; D remains unclear. CDR1 SGHTA and CDR2 FQGNSA come from the germline V gene. Between the trimmed V and J ends, which lost 5 bases and 7 bases, there was a span of 8 bases. This CDR3 comprises 11 residues. The CDR3 DNA is TGTGCCAGCAGCCCCGGGTGGACCCAGTACTTC. Its protein is CASSPGWTQYF.

For the CDR3, the DNA is TGCGCCAGCAGCGACTCCGGGTGGGGAGAGACCCAGTACTTC. Its protein is CASSDSGWGETQYF. V and J are TRBV5-1 and TRBJ2-5, with unresolved D. Looked up from germline, CDR1 is SGHRS and CDR2 is YFSETQ. V lost 4 bases and J 4 bases, leaving 14 bases between the germline ends. CDR3 length equals 14 residues.

This clone has a handful of counts. The chain couples TRBV18 to TRBJ2-3; D uncertain. V lost 2 bases to trimming and J lost 5 bases, with 11 bases between them. Germline-derived CDR1 and CDR2 are KGHSH and LQKENI. The CDR3 contains 14 residues. For the CDR3, the DNA is TGTGCCAGCTCACCAGTGAAGTCTGAAGATACGCAGTATTTT. Translating it yields CASSPVKSEDTQYF.

The genes are TRBV23-1 and TRBJ2-7; no firm D call. TRBV23-1 belongs to the ORF category, with a function that is uncertain. There are 16 residues in the CDR3. Between the trimmed V and J ends, which lost 3 bases and 1 base, there was a span of 16 bases. In DNA form, the CDR3 reads TGCGCCAGCAGTCATCGGGCCTCACGGAAGTCCTACGAGCAGTACGTC. This translates into CASSHRASRKSYEQYV.

The chain combines TRBV11-3 with TRBJ2-5; 10 bases match TRBD1. Germline V CDR1 and CDR2: SGHNT, YENEEA. The V gene end was trimmed by 5 bases and the J gene end by 5 bases; junction bases not matched to a gene: 2. CDR3 length: 13 residues. In DNA, the CDR3 is TGTGCCAGCAGCGGGACAGGGGTGGAGACCCAGTACTTC. This encodes CASSGTGVETQYF. The variable domain in full, completed from reference TRBV11-3 and TRBJ2-5, reads EAGVVQSPRYKIIEKKQPVAFWCNPISGHNTLYWYLQNLGQGPELLIRYENEEAVDDSQLPKDRFSAERLKGVDSTLKIQPAELGDSAVYLCASSGTGVETQYFGPGTRLLVL.

V gene TRBV2 combines with J gene TRBJ2-1; no definite D call. Germline V gives CDR1 SNHLY, CDR2 FYNNEI. V lost 3 bases, J lost 1 base, and 10 bases lay in between. The CDR3 has 15 residues. DNA for the CDR3: TGTGCCAGCAGTGACAACACTGGATCCTACAATGAGCAGTTCTTC. Its translation: CASSDNTGSYNEQFF.

The chain joins TRBV18 to TRBJ1-2; maybe TRBD1 (5 bases). Per the germline V gene, CDR1 is KGHSH and CDR2 is LQKENI. Trimming pared 3 bases from V and 2 bases from J, leaving 7 bases between. The CDR3 runs 13 residues. CDR3 DNA: TGTGCCAGCTCACCGGAGGGGAACTATGGCTACACCTTC. Translated: CASSPEGNYGYTF. Drawing the rest from reference TRBV18 and TRBJ1-2, the complete variable domain is NAGVMQNPRHLVRRRGQEARLRCSPMKGHSHVYWYRQLPEEGLKFMVYLQKENIIDESGMPKERFSAEFPKEGPSILRIQQVVRGDSAAYFCASSPEGNYGYTFGSGTRLTVV.

The CDR3 sequence is CASSPKAGGEQYV. CDR3 DNA sequence: TGTGCCAGTAGTCCCAAGGCGGGAGGCGAGCAGTACGTC. The chain recombines TRBV19 with TRBJ2-7; TRBD2 aligns across 8 bases. V lost 5 bases to trimming and J lost 6 bases; unmatched junction nucleotides: 6. Per the germline V gene, CDR1 is LNHDA and CDR2 is SQIVND (reference sequence). This CDR3 is 13 amino acids long.

The table lists this clone with a few counts. The chain links TRBV2 to TRBJ2-1, with 9 bases matching TRBD1. Germline trimming cut 5 bases from V and 5 bases from J; bases unmatched to any gene: 7. CDR1 and CDR2 from the germline V gene are SNHLY and FYNNEI. The CDR3 totals 15 residues. The CDR3 sequence: CASSPTGGGNNEQFF. CDR3 DNA: TGTGCCAGCAGTCCTACAGGGGGCGGCAACAATGAGCAGTTCTTC.

The rearrangement links TRBV18 to TRBJ1-1; D call uncertain. V was shortened by 4 bases and J by 1 base, with 7 bases between the two germline ends. This CDR3 spans 13 amino acids. Germline loops: CDR1 KGHSH, CDR2 LQKENI. In DNA, the CDR3 is TGTGCCAGCTCACTTACAGAGAACACTGAAGCTTTCTTT. Translating it yields CASSLTENTEAFF.

This rearrangement joins TRBV19 to TRBJ1-1; D not certain. Germline-derived CDR1 and CDR2 are LNHDA and SQIVND (reference sequence). V shed 3 bases and J shed 1 base, with 6 bases lying between them. The CDR3 runs to 13 residues. Here the CDR3 reads CASSIPGNTEAFF. The CDR3 nucleotides read TGTGCCAGTAGTATCCCGGGGAACACTGAAGCTTTCTTT.

This clone has a single count. The V gene is TRBV25-1, the J gene TRBJ1-2, with TRBD1 identical over 10 bases. The germline V gene has CDR1 MGHDK and CDR2 SYGVNS. The length of the CDR3 is 15 residues. V lost 5 bases and J lost 0; bases outside the gene matches: 3. CDR3 amino acids: CASSRTGGANYGYTF. CDR3 DNA sequence: TGTGCCAGCAGTAGGACAGGGGGGGCTAACTATGGCTACACCTTC.

This clone has a handful of counts. The chain's CDR3 is CASSESRGGQRNEQFF. In DNA form, the CDR3 reads TGCGCCAGCAGTGAGTCGAGGGGGGGACAAAGGAATGAGCAGTTCTTC. This chain joins TRBV10-1 and TRBJ2-1; a weak D match, TRBD2 (7 bases). Looked up from germline, CDR1 is WNHNN and CDR2 is SYGVQD (reference sequence). This CDR3 is built from 16 residues. V gave up 0 bases and J gave up 7 bases, with 16 bases separating them.

Of note for this clone: The same CDR3 also results from other DNA sequences found in this sample. V gene TRBV20-1 combines with J gene TRBJ2-1; D remains ambiguous. The V end lost 3 bases, the J end lost 3 bases, and 3 bases lay between the germline ends. CDR3 length: 11 amino acids. Germline CDR1 DFQATT, CDR2 SNEGSKA (reference sequence). The CDR3 reads CSASRYNEQFF. DNA of the CDR3: TGCAGTGCTAGCCGCTACAATGAGCAGTTCTTC.

The V call is TRBV6-5, the J call TRBJ2-7; tentatively, D is TRBD1 (5 bases). The V and J ends lost 0 bases and 7 bases respectively, with 10 bases between them. The CDR3 runs 13 residues. CDR1 MNHEY and CDR2 SVGAGI come from the germline V gene. Here the CDR3 reads CASSYSWPGEQYF. CDR3 DNA sequence: TGTGCCAGCAGTTACTCGTGGCCAGGGGAGCAGTACTTC.

This clone was detected only a few times. The chain has TRBV7-3 and TRBJ2-5, with D possibly TRBD1 on 5 matching bases. The CDR3 extends over 15 amino acids. The germline V and J ends were trimmed by 6 bases and 2 bases, with 16 bases remaining between them. In germline, CDR1 is SGHTA, CDR2 FQGTGA. The CDR3 DNA is TGTGCCAGCAGTCGAGACAGAATCGGGCAAGAGACCCAGTACTTC. Translating gives CASSRDRIGQETQYF.

This clone was detected a few times. This chain uses TRBV4-3 with TRBJ2-7; 7 bases map to TRBD1. CDR3 length: 16 residues. Trimming removed 0 bases from V and 3 bases from J; junction bases left unmatched: 8. In germline, CDR1 is LGHNA, CDR2 YSLEER. The CDR3 spells CASSQDLTGDNYEQYF. In DNA, the CDR3 is TGCGCCAGCAGCCAAGATCTCACAGGGGATAACTACGAGCAGTACTTC.